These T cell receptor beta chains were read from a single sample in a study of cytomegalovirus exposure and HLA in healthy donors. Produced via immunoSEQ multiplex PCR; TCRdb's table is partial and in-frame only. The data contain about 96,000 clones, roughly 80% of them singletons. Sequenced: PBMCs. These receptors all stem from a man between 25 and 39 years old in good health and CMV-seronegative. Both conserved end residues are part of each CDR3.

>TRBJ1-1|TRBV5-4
CASSLAGVRNTEAFF
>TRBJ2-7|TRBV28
CASAKGLAGYEQYF
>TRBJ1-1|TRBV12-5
CASGAGRFNTEAFF
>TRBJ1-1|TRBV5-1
CASSSGGLRTEAFF
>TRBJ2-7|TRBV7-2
CASRATSGGPYEQYF
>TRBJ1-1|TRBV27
CASSFTGRGYTEAFF
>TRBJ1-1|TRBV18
CASSPIRGENTEAFF
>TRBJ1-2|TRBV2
CASSGDTTNYGYTF
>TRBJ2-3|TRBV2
CASSEAGIVAGGYF
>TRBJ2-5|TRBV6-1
CASSEGVSGRQETQYF
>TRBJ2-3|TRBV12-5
CASGLFGVAGTTSTDTQYF
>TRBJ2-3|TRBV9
CASNIAGGTDTQYF
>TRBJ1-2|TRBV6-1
CASSVRTARGYTF
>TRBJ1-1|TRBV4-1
CASSQDRDTGEAFF
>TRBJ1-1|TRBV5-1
CASSYTSGTGNTEAFF
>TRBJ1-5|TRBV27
CASSLSWGGGQPQHF
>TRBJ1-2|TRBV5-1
CASSLSNSGVAPLGYTF
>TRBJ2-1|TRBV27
CASSSPSLDRYNEQFF